The 3 T cell receptor beta chains below were found in one sample sequenced in a study of blood T cell repertoires in COVID-19. Assay: immunoSEQ multiplex PCR; the TCRdb copy retains only in-frame clones and omits some. The table lists 100,000 to 120,000 clones, about 85% of them singletons. The sample was peripheral blood. All receptors come from a human donor in a cohort sampled during active COVID-19.

This clone appeared a few times. The chain uses TRBV19 and TRBJ1-1; tentative D call: TRBD1 (6 bases). Germline lookup yields CDR1 LNHDA and CDR2 SQIVND (reference sequence). This CDR3 is 12 amino acids long. Trimming removed 9 bases at V and 4 bases at J, with 12 bases between. The CDR3 DNA follows: TGTGCCAGCATCAGGGGCACCACTGAAGCTTTCTTT. Residues: CASIRGTTEAFF.

V is TRBV5-6 and J is TRBJ2-2; unclear D gene. CDR3 size: 14 residues. Per the germline V gene, CDR1 is SGHDT and CDR2 is YYEEEE. Trimming removed 0 bases from V and 4 bases from J, with 7 bases in between. Here the CDR3 reads CASSLVSPTGELFF. The DNA of the CDR3 is TGTGCCAGCAGCTTGGTATCCCCCACCGGGGAGCTGTTTTTT. The variable domain in full, completed from reference TRBV5-6 and TRBJ2-2, reads DAGVTQSPTHLIKTRGQQVTLRCSPKSGHDTVSWYQQALGQGPQFIFQYYEEEERQRGNFPDRFSGHQFPNYSSELNVNALLLGDSALYLCASSLVSPTGELFFGEGSRLTVL.

The V call is TRBV27, the J call TRBJ1-2; perhaps TRBD1 as D (5 bases). V lost 6 bases, J lost 4 bases, and 15 bases lay in between. In germline, CDR1 is MNHEY, CDR2 SMNVEV (reference sequence). The CDR3 totals 14 residues. The DNA for the CDR3 is TGTGCCAGCAGACGGGGAGGGGACGGCTATGGCTACACCTTC. Encoded protein: CASRRGGDGYGYTF.